This TCR beta chain was captured in a study of blood T cell repertoires in COVID-19. Authors' data handling: The authors estimated nucleated cell counts from reference gene primer amplification. Sequenced by immunoSEQ multiplex PCR; TCRdb stores in-frame clones only, minus some. For V, J and clone size, that table is used; D and trimming come from the DNA. The table shows under 20,000 clones, with approximately 92% occurring only once. The origin of this receptor is a man aged 55 to 69 with active COVID-19. Sequenced input: peripheral blood.

CDR3 sequence (DNA): TGCGCCAGCAGCTTGACTGCGAGAGAGACCCAGTACTTC. Encoded protein: CASSLTARETQYF. The chain has TRBV5-1 and TRBJ2-5, with D uncertain. Germline-derived CDR1 and CDR2 are SGHRS and YFSETQ. V gave up 1 base and J gave up 4 bases, with 8 bases separating them. The CDR3 consists of 13 residues.